The 31 T cell receptor beta chains presented below share a single source sample, sequenced in a study of blood T cell repertoires in COVID-19. Measured with immunoSEQ multiplex PCR; TCRdb has only the in-frame clones, and not every one. The table shows 130,000 or so clones, with 80% to 90% occurring only once. Material for sequencing was PBMCs or T cells enriched from blood (not recorded which). Receptors originate from a woman in her forties or fifties with acute COVID-19.

The rearrangement uses TRBV3-1 (or the pseudogene TRBV3-2) and TRBJ2-2, with D possibly being TRBD2 (5 bases). Germline CDR1 reads LGHDT; CDR2 reads YNNKEL (reference sequence). This CDR3 is 15 amino acids long. Trimming shortened V by 0 bases and J by 5 bases, and 10 bases separated the two germline ends. The CDR3 here is CASSQDRGLTGELFF. The CDR3 DNA reads TGTGCCAGCAGCCAAGATCGCGGGTTAACCGGGGAGCTGTTTTTT.

This clone was recorded only once. The chain recombines TRBV23-1 with TRBJ2-7; 16 positions agree with TRBD2. TRBV23-1 is placed among ORFs of uncertain function. This CDR3 is 18 amino acids long. J lost 5 bases, V lost 4 bases, and 11 bases had no gene match. CDR3 residues: CASSRTFGTSGRVNEQYF. CDR3 DNA: TGCGCCAGCAGTCGAACCTTCGGGACTAGCGGGAGGGTCAACGAGCAGTACTTC.

The chain uses TRBV3-1 (or the pseudogene TRBV3-2) and TRBJ2-7; TRBD2 matches 9 bases. CDR3 length: 17 residues. Losses at the gene ends were 1 base for V and 7 bases for J; bases not matched to a gene: 14. The V gene's germline CDR1 is LGHDT and CDR2 YNNKEL (reference sequence). The CDR3 sequence: CASSQGSLGGRAEEQYF. The DNA for the CDR3 is TGTGCCAGCAGCCAAGGGTCCCTAGGCGGGAGGGCAGAAGAGCAGTACTTC.

The chain couples TRBV6-5 to TRBJ2-7, with TRBD2 matching 10 bases. Trimming at V came to 8 bases and at J to 3 bases, leaving 10 bases not matched to a gene. The length of the CDR3 is 15 residues. The germline gives CDR1 MNHEY, CDR2 SVGAGI. The CDR3 is CASLAFSGGLYEQYF. The CDR3 region has the DNA TGTGCCAGCTTGGCGTTTAGCGGGGGGCTCTACGAGCAGTACTTC.

The chain carries TRBV29-1 and TRBJ2-1; D uncertain. Germline V lookup: CDR1 SQVTM, CDR2 ANQGSEA. The ends were cut back, 4 bases at V and 5 bases at J, with 15 bases in the middle. The CDR3 covers 14 residues. The CDR3 is CSVGYLAKDNEQFF. DNA for the CDR3: TGCAGCGTTGGCTACCTCGCTAAAGACAATGAGCAGTTCTTC.

The chain combines TRBV24-1 with TRBJ2-5, with TRBD2 identical over 8 bases. CDR1 and CDR2 from the germline V gene are KGHDR and SFDVKD. With 4 bases clipped from V and 5 bases from J, the junction kept 5 bases outside the gene matches. The CDR3 covers 14 residues. The DNA of the CDR3 is TGTGCCACCAGTGAGGCGGGAGGCGGTGAGACCCAGTACTTC. This sequence encodes CATSEAGGGETQYF.

The CDR3 loop is CASSPRGGLNQPQHF. The CDR3 DNA follows: TGTGCCAGCAGCCCCCGAGGAGGGCTTAATCAGCCCCAGCATTTT. The chain is built from TRBV6-2 or TRBV6-3 and TRBJ1-5, with no clear D. This CDR3 spans 15 amino acids. V gave up 6 bases and J gave up 4 bases, with 16 bases separating them. Germline V gives CDR1 MNHEY, CDR2 SVGEGT.

The chain has TRBV3-1 (or the pseudogene TRBV3-2) and TRBJ1-5; perhaps TRBD1 as D (5 bases). The CDR3 sequence is 16 residues long. V gave up 0 bases and J gave up 2 bases, with 11 bases separating them. Germline V CDR1 and CDR2: LGHDT, YNNKEL (reference sequence). CDR3 residues: CASSQDGGSGNQPQHF. In DNA form, the CDR3 reads TGTGCCAGCAGCCAAGATGGGGGGTCCGGCAATCAGCCCCAGCATTTT.

The chain recombines TRBV19 with TRBJ1-5; tentative D call: TRBD1 (6 bases). This CDR3 contains 16 residues. From germline, CDR1 is LNHDA and CDR2 SQIVND (reference sequence). Trimming pared 2 bases from V and 5 bases from J, leaving 16 bases between. The DNA of the CDR3 is TGTGCCAGTAGTATAATCCCTCGGGGGGCTCATCAGCCCCAGCATTTT. Residues: CASSIIPRGAHQPQHF.

The CDR3 coding sequence is TGTGCCAGCAGCCGAGGACTAGCGGACCAAGAGACCCAGTACTTC. Protein sequence: CASSRGLADQETQYF. The chain uses TRBV5-4 and TRBJ2-5; 10 nucleotides agree with TRBD2. Germline V lookup: CDR1 SGHNT, CDR2 YYREEE (reference sequence). The CDR3 length is 15 residues. V lost 4 bases and J lost 0; bases outside the gene matches: 3.

The chain joins TRBV6-1 to TRBJ2-7; TRBD1 matches at 9 bases. Germline V lookup: CDR1 MNHNS, CDR2 SASEGT. The ends lost 2 bases at V and 4 bases at J; junction bases unmatched: 3. The CDR3 runs 14 residues. The CDR3 reads CASSERGQGYEQYF. In nucleotides, the CDR3 is TGTGCCAGCAGTGAACGGGGACAGGGTTACGAGCAGTACTTC.

This clone showed up just a few times. The chain is built from TRBV21-1 and TRBJ1-6; TRBD1 is the table's D call, not checked against the DNA. TRBV21-1 is a recognized pseudogene. The CDR3 has 15 residues. The CDR3 region is CASSPSGQGDTPLHF. Here the CDR3 DNA reads TGTGCCAGCAGCCCCTCGGGACAGGGCGATACACCCCTCCACTTT.

This clone was seen a single time. The junction departs from the called germline gene at one end, perhaps through a read error. The V gene is TRBV19, the J gene TRBJ1-6; D is possibly TRBD1 (5 bases). From germline, CDR1 is LNHDA and CDR2 SQIVND (reference sequence). The CDR3 sequence is 15 residues long. The CDR3 region is CASMRGRTPNSPLHF. The CDR3 DNA is TGTGCCAGTATGCGGGGCCGAACCCCTAATTCGCCCCTCCACTTT.

This CDR3 is CASSSGGRDTQYF. The DNA of the CDR3 is TGTGCCAGCAGTTCAGGGGGCAGGGATACGCAGTATTTT. This rearrangement joins TRBV28 to TRBJ2-3; 8 nucleotides match TRBD1. The CDR3 loop spans 13 amino acids. After removal of 4 bases from V and 6 bases from J, the junction contained 3 bases not matched to a gene. CDR1 is MDHEN, CDR2 SYDVKM, per germline.

For the CDR3, the DNA is TGTGCCAGCAGCCCTAACCCCTACGAGCAGTACTTC. Its protein product is CASSPNPYEQYF. The genes are TRBV27 and TRBJ2-7, with D unresolved. This CDR3 spans 12 amino acids. Deletions cut 6 bases from V and 2 bases from J, with 8 bases between. CDR1 and CDR2 (germline): MNHEY, SMNVEV (reference sequence).

The chain's CDR3 is CSQGGTEAFF. The CDR3 DNA reads as TGCAGCCAGGGAGGGACTGAAGCTTTCTTT. V gene TRBV29-1 combines with J gene TRBJ1-1, with D maybe TRBD1 (5 bases). The CDR3 contains 10 residues. The V gene's germline CDR1 is SQVTM and CDR2 ANQGSEA. V was pared by 8 bases and J by 5 bases, with 9 bases between.

This clone was seen a handful of times. The chain is built from TRBV4-1 and TRBJ2-7; weak D call: TRBD2 (5 bases). Germline assignment: CDR1 MGHRA and CDR2 YSYEKL. Trimming removed 4 bases at V and 2 bases at J, with 21 bases between. The CDR3 is 17 residues long. The CDR3 is CASSLARERTSTYEQYF. The CDR3 DNA reads TGCGCCAGCAGCCTCGCAAGGGAAAGGACTTCTACCTACGAGCAGTACTTC.

V usage is TRBV29-1 and J usage is TRBJ2-1; 8 positions agree with TRBD2. CDR1 is SQVTM and CDR2 is ANQGSEA in the germline V gene. The CDR3 covers 13 residues. With V trimmed by 8 bases and J by 4 bases, 7 bases remained unmatched. CDR3: CSPVGGRYNEQFF. The CDR3 DNA reads as TGCAGCCCGGTGGGCGGGAGGTACAATGAGCAGTTCTTC.

This chain uses TRBV6-1 with TRBJ2-7; TRBD2 aligns across 10 bases. The CDR3 runs to 15 residues. Germline lookup yields CDR1 MNHNS and CDR2 SASEGT. V was clipped by 3 bases and J by 6 bases; unmatched bases: 8. This CDR3 reads CASSDWGLAGVEQYF. CDR3 DNA sequence: TGTGCCAGCAGTGATTGGGGGCTAGCGGGAGTCGAGCAGTACTTC.

The chain employs TRBV28 and TRBJ1-2; D uncertain. CDR3 length: 12 amino acids. Trimming left V 4 bases short and J 5 bases short, with 8 bases between. Germline V gives CDR1 MDHEN, CDR2 SYDVKM. In nucleotides, the CDR3 is TGTGCCAGCAGTTCCCTAGTGTATGGCTACACCTTC. Translating gives CASSSLVYGYTF.

The gene calls are TRBV7-2 and TRBJ1-1; 7 bases fit TRBD1. J lost 4 bases, V lost 4 bases, and 9 bases had no gene match. Looked up from germline, CDR1 is SGHTA and CDR2 is FQGNSA. This CDR3 region has 15 residues. The CDR3 DNA is TGTGCCAGCAGCTCCAGACAGGGCCGGATCACTGAAGCTTTCTTT. It translates to CASSSRQGRITEAFF.

The V call is TRBV2, the J call TRBJ2-7; TRBD2 agrees at 10 bases. J gave up 5 bases and V 7 bases, and 14 bases lay outside the gene matches. The length of the CDR3 is 16 residues. CDR1 is SNHLY and CDR2 is FYNNEI in the germline V gene. CDR3 in DNA: TGTGCCAGCATCCGGTCCGGGCTAGCGGGAGCCCACGAGCAGTACTTC. Its protein is CASIRSGLAGAHEQYF.

The V gene is TRBV7-9, the J gene TRBJ2-1; TRBD2 aligns across 13 bases. Trimming cost V 5 bases and J 9 bases; bases outside gene matches: 7. The length of the CDR3 is 15 residues. Germline values: CDR1 SEHNR, CDR2 FQNEAQ (reference sequence). The CDR3 is CASSTGLAGVSEQFF. For the CDR3, the DNA is TGTGCCAGCAGCACCGGACTAGCGGGAGTTAGTGAGCAGTTCTTC. The entire variable domain, with the rest obtained from reference TRBV7-9 and TRBJ2-1, is as follows: DTGVSQNPRHKITKRGQNVTFRCDPISEHNRLYWYRQTLGQGPEFLTYFQNEAQLEKSRLLSDRFSAERPKGSFSTLEIQRTEQGDSAMYLCASSTGLAGVSEQFFGPGTRLTVL.

J is TRBJ2-7 and V is TRBV11-2; TRBD2 matches at 9 bases. Germline V CDR1 and CDR2: SGHAT, FQNNGV. Unmatched junction bases numbered 0, after V lost 3 bases and J lost 0 bases. The CDR3 runs to 14 residues. CDR3 sequence: CASSFSGSSYEQYF. The CDR3 nucleotides read TGTGCCAGCAGCTTTAGCGGGAGCTCCTACGAGCAGTACTTC.

The chain employs TRBV7-8 and TRBJ1-2, with TRBD1 identical over 10 bases. The CDR3 covers 14 residues. J was trimmed by 5 bases and V by 1 base; bases with no gene match: 1. Looked up from germline, CDR1 is SGHVS and CDR2 is FQNEAQ. CDR3 protein: CASSLGGQGYGYTF. The CDR3 DNA is TGTGCCAGCAGCTTAGGGGGACAGGGGTATGGCTACACCTTC. The full variable domain, its missing parts supplied by reference TRBV7-8 and TRBJ1-2, is GAGVSQSPRYKVAKRGQDVALRCDPISGHVSLFWYQQALGQGPEFLTYFQNEAQLDKSGLPSDRFFAERPEGSVSTLKIQRTQQEDSAVYLCASSLGGQGYGYTFGSGTRLTVV.

The chain recombines TRBV7-9 with TRBJ1-1; 7 bases line up with TRBD1. The CDR3 sequence is 15 residues long. Germline CDR1 SEHNR, CDR2 FQNEAQ (reference sequence). Unmatched junction bases numbered 6, after V lost 5 bases and J lost 0 bases. CDR3: CASSENRGVNTEAFF. The CDR3 coding sequence is TGTGCCAGCAGCGAAAACAGGGGCGTGAACACTGAAGCTTTCTTT.

J is TRBJ2-3 and V is TRBV2; 11 nucleotides agree with TRBD2. CDR1 is SNHLY and CDR2 is FYNNEI in the germline V gene. This CDR3 has 15 amino acids. V lost 6 bases, J lost 4 bases, and 6 bases stayed unmatched. The CDR3 here is CASSPLAGVPDTQYF. The CDR3 coding sequence is TGTGCCAGCAGCCCACTAGCGGGAGTCCCAGATACGCAGTATTTT.

The chain combines TRBV5-5 with TRBJ2-3; D is uncertain. The germline gives CDR1 SGHKS, CDR2 YYEKEE (reference sequence). The CDR3 loop spans 12 amino acids. V lost 2 bases and J 4 bases, leaving 5 bases between the germline ends. CDR3 region: CASSFSADTQYF. The CDR3 DNA follows: TGTGCCAGCAGCTTTTCGGCAGATACGCAGTATTTT.

The chain has TRBV30 and TRBJ1-2; D is possibly TRBD1 (5 bases). This CDR3 has 14 amino acids. The germline V gene encodes CDR1 GTSNPN and CDR2 SVGIG (reference sequence). V was clipped by 0 bases and J by 4 bases, with 12 bases between them. The CDR3 DNA follows: TGTGCCTGGAGTGTGGGGGGTCCTAGCTATGGCTACACCTTC. Its protein is CAWSVGGPSYGYTF.

The chain has TRBV12-3 or TRBV12-4 and TRBJ2-2, with a weak D call TRBD2 (5 bases). V lost 5 bases to trimming and J lost 7 bases, with 8 bases between them. This CDR3 is 12 amino acids long. The CDR3 region has the DNA TGTGCCAGCAGTGTCGGGATCGGGGAGCTGTTTTTT. It is translated as CASSVGIGELFF.

The chain is built from TRBV10-3 and TRBJ1-3, with D perhaps matching TRBD1 (5 bases). Germline V gives CDR1 ENHRY, CDR2 SYGVKD. This CDR3 contains 11 residues. The V end lost 9 bases, the J end lost 2 bases, and 5 bases lay between the germline ends. The CDR3 here is CAIGAGNTIYF. The DNA of the CDR3 is TGTGCCATAGGGGCTGGAAACACCATATATTTT.